This TCR beta chain was recorded in a study of shared clonotypes between healthy human individuals. Naive CD8 isolation took CD45RO-negative cells positively selected for CCR7 and excluded terminally differentiated effector memory CD45RA+ cells. TCRdb's table, derived via immunoSEQ multiplex PCR, lists solely in-frame clones and lacks some. The data contain about 2.1 million clones, around 93% of them seen just once; the ten biggest clones take up around 1.7%. This clonotype was sampled from a man aged 18 to 30 in good health. Some clones in this sample may be carry-over from other donors' samples. The sample taken for sequencing was naive CD8+ T cells from PBMCs.

CDR3 DNA: TGTGCCAGCAGCTCCCCGAAGGCCAGTGGCTACACCTTC. Translation: CASSSPKASGYTF. This chain joins TRBV7-9 and TRBJ1-2, with D uncertain. The CDR3 has 13 residues. Germline values: CDR1 SEHNR, CDR2 FQNEAQ (reference sequence). Trimming stripped 4 bases from V and 7 bases from J, with 13 bases between. The variable domain in full, completed from reference TRBV7-9 and TRBJ1-2, reads DTGVSQNPRHKITKRGQNVTFRCDPISEHNRLYWYRQTLGQGPEFLTYFQNEAQLEKSRLLSDRFSAERPKGSFSTLEIQRTEQGDSAMYLCASSSPKASGYTFGSGTRLTVV.